This note documents a single TCR beta chain sequence. The J segment lost 8 bases and the V segment lost 7 bases, leaving 8 bases of the junction unmatched. Germline CDR1 MDHEN, CDR2 SYDVKM. The CDR3 totals 13 residues. This specimen comes from a study of cytomegalovirus exposure and HLA in healthy donors. Amplification used 60 Vbeta primers and 13 Jbeta primers. The method was immunoSEQ multiplex PCR; TCRdb's version includes in-frame clones alone and lacks a portion of them. The sample consists of about 77,000 clones, roughly 80% of them appearing once. The chain employs TRBV28 and TRBJ1-2; 9 positions agree with TRBD1. This TCR came from a middle-aged man in good health and CMV-seronegative. Sequencing used PBMCs. CDR3 residues: CASKLGTGNGYTF. CDR3 nucleotides: TGTGCCAGCAAGCTAGGGACAGGGAACGGCTACACCTTC.